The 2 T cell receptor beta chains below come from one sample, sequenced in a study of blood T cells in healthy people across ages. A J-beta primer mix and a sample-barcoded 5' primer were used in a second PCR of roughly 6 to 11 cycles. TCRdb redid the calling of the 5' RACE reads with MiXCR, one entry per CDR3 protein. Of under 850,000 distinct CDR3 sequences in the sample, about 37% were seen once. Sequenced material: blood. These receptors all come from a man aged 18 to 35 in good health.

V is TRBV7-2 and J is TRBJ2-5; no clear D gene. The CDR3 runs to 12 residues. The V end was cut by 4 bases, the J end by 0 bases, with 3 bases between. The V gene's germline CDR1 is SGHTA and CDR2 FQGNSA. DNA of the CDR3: TGTGCCAGCAGCTACCACCAAGAGACCCAGTACTTC. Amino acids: CASSYHQETQYF.

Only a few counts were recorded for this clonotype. CDR3 in DNA: TGTGCCAGCAGTCCTGACAGGGGGCGCACCGGGGAGCTGTTTTTT. It is translated as CASSPDRGRTGELFF. This sequence joins TRBV6-2 or TRBV6-3 and TRBJ2-2; 10 bases fit TRBD1. The J segment lost 4 bases and the V segment lost 5 bases, leaving 4 bases of the junction unmatched. Germline V gives CDR1 MNHEY, CDR2 SVGEGT. There are 15 residues in the CDR3.